This TCR beta chain derives from a study of cytomegalovirus exposure and HLA in healthy donors. The study's findings and limits: As a later analysis showed, several of the most significant clusters appeared to be linked to common viral pathogens. Data from an earlier analysis indicated that most TCR beta V segments were productive either about 87% or about 30% of the time.

All the people who gave samples were healthy bone marrow donors. Researchers ran the PCR with 60 Vbeta and 13 Jbeta primers. Here immunoSEQ multiplex PCR was the method, and the copy in TCRdb shows in-frame clones only, minus some. The sample yields about 130,000 clones, about 80% seen once. As regards this clone: The antigen remains unidentified.

The sequence came from a man aged 25-45 years in good health. Sequenced sample: PBMCs.

CDR3 protein: CASGTSGSYGTDTQYF. DNA of the CDR3: TGTGCCAGCGGGACTAGCGGGAGTTATGGCACAGATACGCAGTATTTT. The chain links TRBV28 to TRBJ2-3, with 14 nucleotides matching TRBD2. The CDR3 runs 16 residues. Looked up from germline, CDR1 is MDHEN and CDR2 is SYDVKM. V was pared by 8 bases and J by 1 base, with 5 bases of the junction left unmatched.